The TCR beta chain described here comes from a study of blood T cell repertoires in COVID-19. In the study overall: T cells, B-cell-depleted T cells, or PBMCs supplied cDNA or gDNA.

V lost 6 bases and J lost 5, with 11 bases in between. Germline V gene sequence: CDR1 LNHDA, CDR2 SQIVND (reference sequence). The CDR3 loop spans 14 amino acids. Measured with immunoSEQ multiplex PCR; TCRdb has only the in-frame clones, and not every one. The sample lists about 400,000 clones, 85% to 90% occurring once. The TCR originated in a woman between 25 and 40 years old with acute or convalescent COVID-19. The sample taken for sequencing was peripheral blood. The rearrangement links TRBV19 to TRBJ1-6; D is possibly TRBD1 (6 bases). CDR3 protein: CASRLDRNNSPLHF. The CDR3 DNA reads TGTGCCAGTAGATTAGACAGGAATAATTCACCCCTCCACTTT.